The 18 T cell receptor beta chains listed next were all sequenced from one sample in a study of lung T cells in sarcoidosis with Löfgren's syndrome. TCRdb passed the reads through MiXCR, listing each CDR3 protein once. This sample has about 19,000 distinct CDR3 sequences, with 21% found just once. The sequenced material came from CD4+ T cells from bronchoalveolar lavage. These TCRs come from a human donor with sarcoidosis (Löfgren's syndrome or another form), or a control subject (not recorded which).

This chain joins TRBV18 and TRBJ1-1, with D possibly TRBD1 on 5 matching bases. This CDR3 has 13 amino acids. The ends were cut back, 7 bases at V and 2 bases at J, with 11 bases in the middle. Germline lookup yields CDR1 KGHSH and CDR2 LQKENI. CDR3 DNA sequence: TGTGCCAGCTTTACCGGGGCAAACACTGAAGCTTTCTTT. Protein sequence: CASFTGANTEAFF.

The genes are TRBV30 and TRBJ2-1; TRBD2 agrees at 9 bases. Looked up from germline, CDR1 is GTSNPN and CDR2 is SVGIG (reference sequence). The CDR3 has 13 amino acids. The ends lost 4 bases at V and 4 bases at J; junction bases unmatched: 2. The chain's CDR3 is CAWNAGGYNEQFF. CDR3 DNA: TGTGCCTGGAACGCGGGAGGGTACAATGAGCAGTTCTTC. The whole variable domain, filled in from reference TRBV30 and TRBJ2-1, reads SQTIHQWPATLVQPVGSPLSLECTVEGTSNPNLYWYRQAAGRGLQLLFYSVGIGQISSEVPQNLSASRPQDRQFILSSKKLLLSDSGFYLCAWNAGGYNEQFFGPGTRLTVL.

Of note for this clonotype: At one boundary the junction diverges from the germline segment, which might be a read error. The chain employs TRBV5-1 and TRBJ2-3; a possible D gene is TRBD1 (5 bases). Looked up from germline, CDR1 is SGHRS and CDR2 is YFSETQ. This CDR3 has 14 amino acids. The CDR3 reads CASSSRQGTDTLYF. In nucleotides, the CDR3 is TGCGCCAGCAGCTCCCGCCAGGGCACAGATACGCTGTATTTT.

As to this clonotype: A much larger clone lies one base from this, so it may be a read error. CDR3 protein: CSAPRGVAADTQYF. DNA of the CDR3: TGCAGTGCTCCCAGGGGAGTAGCGGCTGATACGCAGTATTTT. The rearrangement joins TRBV20-1 to TRBJ2-3; tentatively, D is TRBD1 or TRBD2 (6 bases each). This CDR3 region has 14 residues. V lost 5 bases and J 6 bases, leaving 18 bases between the germline ends. The germline gives CDR1 DFQATT, CDR2 SNEGSKA (reference sequence).

Judged by abundance, this clonotype is medium-sized (0.01 to 0.1%). The CDR3 bases are TGTGCCAGCAGTCCACTCGGGACAGGGGGCAATGAGCAGTTCTTC. Its translation is CASSPLGTGGNEQFF. The chain is built from TRBV27 and TRBJ2-1, with TRBD1 identical over 11 bases. With 5 bases clipped from V and 6 bases from J, the junction kept 6 bases outside the gene matches. Germline lookup yields CDR1 MNHEY and CDR2 SMNVEV (reference sequence). The CDR3 length is 15 residues.

The genes are TRBV12-3 or TRBV12-4 and TRBJ2-1; D not certain. The V and J ends lost 2 bases and 1 base respectively, with 6 bases between them. The CDR3 is made up of 14 amino acids. In DNA, the CDR3 is TGTGCCAGCAGTTTATCTGGGTCCTACAATGAGCAGTTCTTC. Encoded protein: CASSLSGSYNEQFF.

For this clonotype: A read error may be the cause here, since a much bigger clone is one base away. The J gene is TRBJ2-3, the V gene TRBV7-2; 8 nucleotides match TRBD1. Germline V CDR1 and CDR2: SGHTA, FQGNSA. This CDR3 has 15 residues. The V and J ends lost 5 bases and 2 bases, in that order; junction bases with no gene match: 6. CDR3 in DNA: TGTGCCAGCAGCCTCCAGGGGGCGCACACAGATACGCAGTATTTT. Amino acid sequence: CASSLQGAHTDTQYF.

This clonotype is medium-sized. J is TRBJ1-1 and V is TRBV7-2; D may be TRBD1 (6 bases). Germline lookup yields CDR1 SGHTA and CDR2 FQGNSA. The ends were cut back, 5 bases at V and 1 base at J, with 8 bases in the middle. The CDR3 is 13 residues long. Here the CDR3 DNA reads TGTGCCAGCAGCCCGACAGGGAACACTGAAGCTTTCTTT. The encoded protein is CASSPTGNTEAFF.

This clonotype occurred many times. The rearrangement joins TRBV4-3 to TRBJ2-3; the match to TRBD1 covers 7 bases. CDR1 is LGHNA and CDR2 is YSLEER in the germline V gene. Losses at the gene ends were 4 bases for V and 5 bases for J; bases not matched to a gene: 9. CDR3 length equals 15 residues. The CDR3 nucleotides are TGCGCCAGCAGCCCAGGGGGAAGCCGCTTAGATACGCAGTATTTT. It codes for CASSPGGSRLDTQYF.

Relative to its sample, this clonotype is medium-sized (0.01 to 0.1%). This chain uses TRBV6-1 with TRBJ2-7, with D perhaps matching TRBD1 (6 bases). This CDR3 has 15 amino acids. Germline V CDR1 and CDR2: MNHNS, SASEGT. Trimming pared 6 bases from V and 3 bases from J, leaving 18 bases between. CDR3 in amino acids: CASSRSMGRGYEQYF. The CDR3 DNA reads TGTGCCAGCAGCCGGAGTATGGGCAGGGGCTACGAGCAGTACTTC.

This clonotype has ten or more counts. The chain employs TRBV7-2 and TRBJ2-3; 9 positions match TRBD1. CDR3 length: 14 residues. V was pared by 5 bases and J by 1 base, with 1 base of the junction left unmatched. Germline values: CDR1 SGHTA, CDR2 FQGNSA. The CDR3 here is CASSTGGGTDTQYF. CDR3 sequence (DNA): TGTGCCAGCAGCACAGGGGGCGGCACAGATACGCAGTATTTT.

To note about this clonotype: It may be a read error: a sequence one base away is much more abundant. This chain joins TRBV6-4 and TRBJ1-1; D remains unclear. Germline values: CDR1 MRHNA, CDR2 SNTAGT. Trimming stripped 6 bases from V and 1 base from J, with 12 bases between. CDR3 size: 14 residues. This CDR3 reads CASRESAENTEAFF. CDR3 nucleotide sequence: TGTGCCAGCAGGGAGTCAGCTGAGAACACTGAAGCTTTCTTT.

This clonotype appeared many times. V usage is TRBV20-1 and J usage is TRBJ1-1, with D possibly matching TRBD1 (6 bases). V dropped 0 bases and J dropped 0 bases, with 17 bases sitting between them. In germline, CDR1 is DFQATT, CDR2 SNEGSKA (reference sequence). The CDR3 is made up of 17 amino acids. DNA of the CDR3: TGCAGTGCTAGAGATCCCCGGGGGGGCCAAATGAACACTGAAGCTTTCTTT. Its translation: CSARDPRGGQMNTEAFF.

This clonotype was seen repeatedly, ten times or more. The gene calls are TRBV28 and TRBJ1-2, with no clear D. CDR3 length: 13 residues. V shed 6 bases and J shed 4 bases, with 12 bases lying between them. Germline V gives CDR1 MDHEN, CDR2 SYDVKM. CDR3 sequence reads: CASRRTDLYGYTF. In nucleotides, the CDR3 is TGTGCCAGCAGACGGACGGACCTCTATGGCTACACCTTC.

In the case of this clonotype: This may be a read error, as it is one base from a much larger clone. The chain links TRBV24-1 to TRBJ2-3, with D possibly TRBD2 on 6 matching bases. This CDR3 is 13 amino acids long. Germline loops: CDR1 KGHDR, CDR2 SFDVKD. Trimming removed 8 bases from V and 11 bases from J, with 19 bases in between. Here the CDR3 DNA reads TGTGCCACCAATGTTTTACGGCTCGGGGGGCAGTATTTT. Its protein is CATNVLRLGGQYF.

The sample holds many counts of this clonotype. The rearrangement links TRBV4-1 to TRBJ2-3; 7 positions match TRBD1. This CDR3 is 15 amino acids long. V gave up 3 bases and J gave up 12 bases; unmatched junction bases: 15. In germline, CDR1 is MGHRA, CDR2 YSYEKL. The DNA for the CDR3 is TGCGCCAGCAGCCAGAATCTGATTGGACAGGCAGTTCAGTATTTT. This gives the protein CASSQNLIGQAVQYF.

This clonotype was recorded many times. The rearrangement links TRBV14 to TRBJ2-1; D is possibly TRBD1 (6 bases). The CDR3 is made up of 11 amino acids. V dropped 5 bases and J dropped 10 bases, with 9 bases sitting between them. The germline CDR1 and CDR2 sequences are SGHDN and FVKESK. CDR3 nucleotide sequence: TGTGCCAGCAGCTGGGACACCGAGCAGTTCTTC. Its translation is CASSWDTEQFF.

The table lists this clonotype with a few counts. This chain uses TRBV12-3 or TRBV12-4 with TRBJ1-4, with 7 bases matching TRBD1. The CDR3 runs to 15 residues. V shed 4 bases, J shed 0 bases, and the junction held 2 bases outside the gene matches. The CDR3 spells CASSSGGATNEKLFF. In DNA, the CDR3 is TGTGCCAGCAGTTCAGGGGGTGCAACTAATGAAAAACTGTTTTTT.